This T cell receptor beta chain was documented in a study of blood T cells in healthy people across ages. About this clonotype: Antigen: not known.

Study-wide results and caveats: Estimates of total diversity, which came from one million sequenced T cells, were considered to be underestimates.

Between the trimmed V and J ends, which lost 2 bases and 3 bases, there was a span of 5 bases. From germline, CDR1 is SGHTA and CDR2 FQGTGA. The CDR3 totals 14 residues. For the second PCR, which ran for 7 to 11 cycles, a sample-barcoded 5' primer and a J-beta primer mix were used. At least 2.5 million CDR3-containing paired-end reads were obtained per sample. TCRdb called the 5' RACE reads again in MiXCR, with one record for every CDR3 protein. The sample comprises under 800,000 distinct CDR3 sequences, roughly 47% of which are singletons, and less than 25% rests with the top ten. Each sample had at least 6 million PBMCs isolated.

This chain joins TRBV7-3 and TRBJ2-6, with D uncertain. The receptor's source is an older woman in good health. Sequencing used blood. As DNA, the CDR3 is TGTGCCAGCAGCTTAGATGTTGGGGCCAACGTCCTGACTTTC. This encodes CASSLDVGANVLTF.